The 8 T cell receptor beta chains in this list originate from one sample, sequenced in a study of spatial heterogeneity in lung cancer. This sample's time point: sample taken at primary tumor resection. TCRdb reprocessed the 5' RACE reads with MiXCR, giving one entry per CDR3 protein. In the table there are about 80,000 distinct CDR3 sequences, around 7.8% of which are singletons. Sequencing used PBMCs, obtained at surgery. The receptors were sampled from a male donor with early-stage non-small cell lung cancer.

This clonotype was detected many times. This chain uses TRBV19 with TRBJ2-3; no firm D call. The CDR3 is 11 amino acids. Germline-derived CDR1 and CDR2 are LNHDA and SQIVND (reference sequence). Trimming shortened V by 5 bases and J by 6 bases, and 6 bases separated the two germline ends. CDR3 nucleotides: TGTGCCAGTAGTTTGTGGGATACGCAGTATTTT. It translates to CASSLWDTQYF.

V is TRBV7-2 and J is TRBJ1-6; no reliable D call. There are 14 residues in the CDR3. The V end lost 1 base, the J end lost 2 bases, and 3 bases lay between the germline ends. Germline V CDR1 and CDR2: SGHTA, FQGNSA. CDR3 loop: CASSLVPYNSPLHF. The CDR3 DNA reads TGTGCCAGCAGCTTAGTCCCCTATAATTCACCCCTCCACTTT.

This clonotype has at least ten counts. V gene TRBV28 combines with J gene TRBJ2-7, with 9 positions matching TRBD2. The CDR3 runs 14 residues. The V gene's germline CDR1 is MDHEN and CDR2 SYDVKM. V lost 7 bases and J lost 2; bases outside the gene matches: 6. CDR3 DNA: TGTGCCAGCATCAATAGCGGGAGTGCCTACGAGCAGTACTTC. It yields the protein CASINSGSAYEQYF.

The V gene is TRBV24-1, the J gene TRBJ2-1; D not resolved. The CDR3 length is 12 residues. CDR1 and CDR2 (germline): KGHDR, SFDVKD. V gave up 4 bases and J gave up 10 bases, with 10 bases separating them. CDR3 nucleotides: TGTGCCACCAGTGACGTTGGCAGGGAGCAGTTCTTC. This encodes CATSDVGREQFF.

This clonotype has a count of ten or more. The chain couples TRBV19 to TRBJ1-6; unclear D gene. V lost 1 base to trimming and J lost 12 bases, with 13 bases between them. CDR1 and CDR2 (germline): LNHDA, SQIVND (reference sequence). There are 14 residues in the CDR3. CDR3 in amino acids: CASSIVADRQPLHF. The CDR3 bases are TGTGCCAGTAGTATAGTGGCAGATCGGCAACCCCTCCACTTT.

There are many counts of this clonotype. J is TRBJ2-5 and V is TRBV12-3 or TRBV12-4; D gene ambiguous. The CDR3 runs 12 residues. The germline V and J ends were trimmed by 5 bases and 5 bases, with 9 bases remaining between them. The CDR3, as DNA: TGTGCCAGCAGTCTAGTTGGGGAGACCCAGTACTTC. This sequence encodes CASSLVGETQYF.

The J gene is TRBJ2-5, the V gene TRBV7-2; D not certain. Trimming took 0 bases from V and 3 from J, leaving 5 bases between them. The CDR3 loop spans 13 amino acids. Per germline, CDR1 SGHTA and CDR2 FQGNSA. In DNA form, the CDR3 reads TGTGCCAGCAGCTTAGCTAAGGAAGAGACCCAGTACTTC. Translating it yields CASSLAKEETQYF.

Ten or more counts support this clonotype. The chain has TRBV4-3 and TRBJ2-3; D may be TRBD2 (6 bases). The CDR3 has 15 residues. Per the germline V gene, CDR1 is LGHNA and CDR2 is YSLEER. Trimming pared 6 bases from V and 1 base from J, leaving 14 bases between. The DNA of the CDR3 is TGCGCCAGCAGTCCACTTTGGGGGGGCACAGATACGCAGTATTTT. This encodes CASSPLWGGTDTQYF.